This T cell receptor beta chain was recovered during a study of cytomegalovirus exposure and HLA in healthy donors. Study-wide points: Later analysis indicated greater clonal expansion among HLA-associated TCR beta chains than among equally common other chains. Immune exposure information comprised only CMV serostatus. Judged likely to be a sequencing artifact was a cluster of highly shared sequence variants.

Worth noting for this clone: The antigen remains undetermined.

Primers for the PCR totalled 60 Vbeta and 13 Jbeta. Generated by immunoSEQ multiplex PCR, the TCRdb table keeps only in-frame clones and is missing some. The sample has some 120,000 clones; roughly 74% are singletons. The TCR was taken from a man aged 40-49 years in good health and CMV-seronegative. The source material was PBMCs.

CDR3 in DNA: TGTGCCAGTAGTCGGACAGGGAACCTCAATGAGCAGTTCTTC. As protein: CASSRTGNLNEQFF. The V gene is TRBV19, the J gene TRBJ2-1, with 8 positions matching TRBD1. The CDR3 sequence is 14 residues long. Germline CDR1 reads LNHDA; CDR2 reads SQIVND (reference sequence). V shed 5 bases and J 6 bases; nucleotides not matched to a gene: 6. The whole variable domain, filled in from reference TRBV19 and TRBJ2-1, reads DGGITQSPKYLFRKEGQNVTLSCEQNLNHDAMYWYRQDPGQGLRLIYYSQIVNDFQKGDIAEGYSVSREKKESFPLTVTSAQKNPTAFYLCASSRTGNLNEQFFGPGTRLTVL.